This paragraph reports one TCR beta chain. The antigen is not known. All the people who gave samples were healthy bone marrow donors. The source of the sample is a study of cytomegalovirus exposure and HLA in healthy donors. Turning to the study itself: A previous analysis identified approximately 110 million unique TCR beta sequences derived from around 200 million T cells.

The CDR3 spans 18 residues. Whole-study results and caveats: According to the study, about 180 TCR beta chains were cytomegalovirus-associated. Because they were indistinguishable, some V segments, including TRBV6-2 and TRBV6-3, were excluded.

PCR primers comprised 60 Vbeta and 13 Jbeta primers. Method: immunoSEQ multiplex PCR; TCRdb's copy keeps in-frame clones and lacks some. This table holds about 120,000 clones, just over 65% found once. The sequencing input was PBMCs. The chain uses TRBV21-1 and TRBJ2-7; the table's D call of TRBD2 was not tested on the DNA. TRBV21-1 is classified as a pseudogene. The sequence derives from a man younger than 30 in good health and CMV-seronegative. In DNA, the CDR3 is TGTGCCAGCAGCCTCCCGACTAGCGGGAGTAAGAGGGGTTACGAGCAGTACTTC. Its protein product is CASSLPTSGSKRGYEQYF.